This TCR beta chain was profiled in a study of blood T cell repertoires in COVID-19. Study details: There were acute and convalescent COVID-19 samples, and they came from the United States, Italy and Spain. The analysed material was cDNA or gDNA that came from T cells, B-cell-depleted T cells, or PBMCs.

CDR3 length: 14 residues. V shed 3 bases and J shed 5 bases, with 12 bases lying between them. Germline V CDR1 and CDR2: SGHNT, YYREEE (reference sequence). As processed by the authors: Reference gene primers were amplified, and this amplification served to estimate nucleated cell counts. Profiling relied on immunoSEQ multiplex PCR, and the TCRdb table lists in-frame clones only, not all of them. The DNA was the basis for D and trimming; V, J and clone size are from that table. The table lists tens of thousands of clones, more than 85% of them singletons. This sequence originates from an older man with active or convalescent COVID-19. The V gene is TRBV5-4, the J gene TRBJ2-4, with D tentatively TRBD1 (6 bases). Sequenced: peripheral blood. The DNA for the CDR3 is TGTGCCAGCAGCTGGGGGCAGGGCCAAAACATTCAGTACTTC. It translates to CASSWGQGQNIQYF.